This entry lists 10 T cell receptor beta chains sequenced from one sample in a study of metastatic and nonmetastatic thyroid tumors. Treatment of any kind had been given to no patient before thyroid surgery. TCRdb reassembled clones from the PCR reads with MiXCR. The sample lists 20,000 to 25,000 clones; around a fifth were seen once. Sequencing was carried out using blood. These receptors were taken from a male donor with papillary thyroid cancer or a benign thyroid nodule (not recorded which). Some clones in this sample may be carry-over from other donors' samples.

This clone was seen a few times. CDR3 loop: CASSDRVATDTQYF. The CDR3 bases are TGTGCCAGCAGTGACCGTGTTGCCACAGATACGCAGTATTTT. V and J are TRBV2 and TRBJ2-3, with D uncertain. This CDR3 spans 14 amino acids. Germline-derived CDR1 and CDR2 are SNHLY and FYNNEI. V was pared by 3 bases and J by 2 bases, with 9 bases between.

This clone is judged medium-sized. CDR3 region: CASSYRGDAGNTIYF. The CDR3 DNA follows: TGTGCCAGCAGTTATCGGGGGGACGCTGGAAACACCATATATTTT. The chain couples TRBV6-5 to TRBJ1-3; TRBD1 is a possible D gene (5 bases). This CDR3 contains 15 residues. Germline loops: CDR1 MNHEY, CDR2 SVGAGI. V was shortened by 3 bases and J by 2 bases, with 11 bases between the two germline ends.

The CDR3 coding sequence is TGTGCCAGCACACTAGCGGGAGTTATAACAGATACGCAGTATTTT. It codes for CASTLAGVITDTQYF. The chain employs TRBV6-2 or TRBV6-3 and TRBJ2-3; 11 nucleotides align to TRBD2. The length of the CDR3 is 15 residues. Germline CDR1 is MNHEY and CDR2 is SVGEGT. Losses at the gene ends were 7 bases for V and 3 bases for J; bases not matched to a gene: 6.

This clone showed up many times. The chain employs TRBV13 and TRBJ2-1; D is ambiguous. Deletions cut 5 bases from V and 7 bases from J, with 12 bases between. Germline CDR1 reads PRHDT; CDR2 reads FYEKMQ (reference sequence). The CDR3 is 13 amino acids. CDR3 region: CASSAREANEQFF. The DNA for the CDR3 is TGTGCCAGCAGCGCCAGAGAAGCAAATGAGCAGTTCTTC.

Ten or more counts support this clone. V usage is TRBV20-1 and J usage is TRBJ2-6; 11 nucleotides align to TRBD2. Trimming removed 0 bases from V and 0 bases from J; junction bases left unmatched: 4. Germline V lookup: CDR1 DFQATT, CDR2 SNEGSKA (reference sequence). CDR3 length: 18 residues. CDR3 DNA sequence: TGCAGTGCTAGAGATATCCTAGCGGGAGGCTCTGGGGCCAACGTCCTGACTTTC. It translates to CSARDILAGGSGANVLTF.

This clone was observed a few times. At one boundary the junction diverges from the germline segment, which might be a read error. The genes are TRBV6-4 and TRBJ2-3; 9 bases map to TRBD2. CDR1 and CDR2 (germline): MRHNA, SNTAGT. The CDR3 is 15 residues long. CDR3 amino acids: CASSERGAGGYTQYF. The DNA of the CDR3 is TGCGCCAGCAGTGAGCGGGGGGCCGGAGGGTATACGCAGTATTTT.

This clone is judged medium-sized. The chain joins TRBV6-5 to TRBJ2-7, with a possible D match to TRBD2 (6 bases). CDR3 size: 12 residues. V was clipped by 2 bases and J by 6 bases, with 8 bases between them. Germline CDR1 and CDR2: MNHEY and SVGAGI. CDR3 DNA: TGTGCCAGCAGTTACGGAGGGAGCGAGCAGTACTTC. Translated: CASSYGGSEQYF.

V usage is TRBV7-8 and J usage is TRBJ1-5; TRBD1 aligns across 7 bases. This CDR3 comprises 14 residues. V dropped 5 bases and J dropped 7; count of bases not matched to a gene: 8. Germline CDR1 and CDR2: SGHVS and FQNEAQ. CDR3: CASSDDRDLQPQHF. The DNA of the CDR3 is TGTGCCAGCAGCGATGACAGGGATCTACAGCCCCAGCATTTT.

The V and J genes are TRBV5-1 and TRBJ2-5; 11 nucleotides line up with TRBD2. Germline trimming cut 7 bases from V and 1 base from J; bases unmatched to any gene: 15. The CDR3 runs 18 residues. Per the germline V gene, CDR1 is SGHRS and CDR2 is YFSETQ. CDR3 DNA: TGCGCCAGCGGAGGGACTAGCGGTGCCCTACATCTCCAAGAGACCCAGTACTTC. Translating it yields CASGGTSGALHLQETQYF.

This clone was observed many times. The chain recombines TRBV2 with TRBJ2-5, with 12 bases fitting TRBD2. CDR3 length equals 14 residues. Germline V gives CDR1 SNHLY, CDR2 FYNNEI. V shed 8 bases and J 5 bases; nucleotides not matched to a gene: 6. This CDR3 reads CASQTSGSLETQYF. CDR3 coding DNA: TGTGCCAGCCAGACTAGCGGGAGTCTGGAGACCCAGTACTTC.